The rows below give T cell receptor beta chains drawn from one sample of a study of blood T cell repertoires in COVID-19. Sequenced by immunoSEQ multiplex PCR; TCRdb stores in-frame clones only, minus some. Of 150,000 to 200,000 clones listed, 87% are singletons. Sequences were obtained from peripheral blood. The receptor set was obtained from a woman in her forties or fifties with acute or convalescent COVID-19. Both conserved end residues are part of each CDR3. The D gene is left open where the match is weak. Size values are once, few and many counts, or a class for expanded clones, and some rows have none.

J	V	D	size	DNA	CDR3
TRBJ2-2	TRBV5-4	TRBD1	few	TGTGCCAGCAGCTTTCCGACAGGGGATCAAGGGGAGCTGTTTTTT	CASSFPTGDQGELFF
TRBJ2-2	TRBV18	TRBD1	few	TGTGCCAGCTCACGTGACAGGGGAACGGGCACCGGGGAGCTGTTTTTT	CASSRDRGTGTGELFF
TRBJ1-2	TRBV7-9	TRBD1	few	TGTGCCAGCAGCTTCAGACAGGGGTCTAACTATGGCTACACCTTC	CASSFRQGSNYGYTF
TRBJ2-2	TRBV7-6	TRBD1	-	TGTGCCAGCAGCGATAGACAGGGGGTTGGCACCGGGGAGCTGTTTTTT	CASSDRQGVGTGELFF
TRBJ1-1	TRBV6-6	-	-	TGTGCCAGCAGGAGAGGGACTGAAGCTTTCTTT	CASRRGTEAFF
TRBJ2-1	TRBV21-1	-	-	TGTGCCAGCAGCAAAGGGCCAGCGGACTCCTACAATGAGCAGTTCTTC	CASSKGPADSYNEQFF
TRBJ2-3	TRBV4-3	-	-	TGCGCCAGCAGCCGAAGTAGGACAGATTCCTTAGATACGCAGTATTTT	CASSRSRTDSLDTQYF
TRBJ1-6	TRBV6-6	TRBD1	-	TGTGCCAGCAGGGGGCCGACAGGGGGAAATTCACCCCTCCACTTT	CASRGPTGGNSPLHF
TRBJ1-6	TRBV3-1/TRBV3-2	-	-	TGTGCCAGCAGCCCTGTCGGGGGGGGGAATTCACCCCTCCACTTT	CASSPVGGGNSPLHF
TRBJ2-1	TRBV5-1	-	-	TGCGCCAGCAGCTTGGGGCCCCTCCCCCAAAATGAGCAGTTCTTC	CASSLGPLPQNEQFF
TRBJ2-3	TRBV24-1	TRBD2	-	TGTGCCACCAGTGACCCTAGCGGGGGGACCACAGATACGCAGTATTTT	CATSDPSGGTTDTQYF
TRBJ1-1	TRBV30	-	-	TGTGCCTGGAGTGCCCAGGGGTTTCGGACTGAAGCTTTCTTT	CAWSAQGFRTEAFF
TRBJ2-2	TRBV9	-	-	TGTGCCAGCAGCGGGACAACTTGGGACACCGGGGAGCTGTTTTTT	CASSGTTWDTGELFF
TRBJ2-2	TRBV6-5	-	-	TGTGCCACCAATTCTCAGGGGACGGGCGGGGAGCTGTTTTTT	CATNSQGTGGELFF
TRBJ2-3	TRBV2	TRBD1	-	TGTGCCAGCAGTTGGGACAGGAGCACAGATACGCAGTATTTT	CASSWDRSTDTQYF
TRBJ2-7	TRBV7-9	TRBD1	-	TGTGCCAGCAGGCTAACGACAGGGAATTACGAGCAGTACTTC	CASRLTTGNYEQYF
TRBJ2-5	TRBV12-3/TRBV12-4	-	-	TGTGCCAGCAGTTTGAGCCGGCGGGCCCCGTACTTC	CASSLSRRAPYF
TRBJ2-4	TRBV15	-	-	TGTGCCACCAGCAGCCAGGGAAACATTCAGTACTTC	CATSSQGNIQYF
TRBJ1-4	TRBV6-6	-	-	TGTGCCAGCCGTCCCGACAGTTCTAATGAAAAACTGTTTTTT	CASRPDSSNEKLFF
TRBJ1-1	TRBV18	-	-	TGTGCCAGCTCACCGACAGGGAACACTGAAGCTTTCTTT	CASSPTGNTEAFF
TRBJ1-6	TRBV12-5	-	-	TGTGCTAGTGGTTTCTTTCAAGCTTGGGGGCTTAATTCACCCCTCCACTTT	CASGFFQAWGLNSPLHF
TRBJ2-1	TRBV2	TRBD2	-	TGTGCCAGCAGAACCGGGACTAGCGGGTACAATGAGCAGTTCTTC	CASRTGTSGYNEQFF
TRBJ1-1	TRBV4-3	-	once	TGCGCCAGCAGCCAACGACAGAGAAACACTGAAGCTTTCTTT	CASSQRQRNTEAFF
TRBJ1-6	TRBV15	-	-	TGTGCCACCAGCAGAGAGGGGCCGAGGGAGGGAAATAATTCACCCCTCCACTTT	CATSREGPREGNNSPLHF
TRBJ1-4	TRBV30	TRBD1	few	TGTGCCTGGATGTGGGGGGGACAGGGCTATGAAAAACTGTTTTTT	CAWMWGGQGYEKLFF
TRBJ1-6	TRBV6-2/TRBV6-3	TRBD1	-	TGTGCCAGCAGCCCCCGGACAGGGTCTTGGTCACCCCTCCACTTT	CASSPRTGSWSPLHF
TRBJ1-6	TRBV4-1	-	-	TGCGCCAGCAGCCAAGATCGCGCGGGGCCCCGGCCTTATTCACCCCTCCACTTT	CASSQDRAGPRPYSPLHF
TRBJ2-6	TRBV6-4	-	once	TGTGCCAGCAGTCCGGGCTCTGGGGCCAACGTCCTGACTTTC	CASSPGSGANVLTF
TRBJ2-1	TRBV15	TRBD1	-	TGTGCCACCAGCAGAGATGGACAGGGGTACAATGAGCAGTTCTTC	CATSRDGQGYNEQFF
TRBJ2-7	TRBV5-1	-	once	TGCGCCAGCAGCCAGCGAGCGGGTAGCTCCTACGAGCAGTACTTC	CASSQRAGSSYEQYF
TRBJ2-7	TRBV2	TRBD1	-	TGTGCCAGCAGCCGGGACAGAACCTCCTACGAGCAGTACTTC	CASSRDRTSYEQYF
TRBJ2-1	TRBV11-2	-	-	TGTGCCAGCAGCTTAATTCAGGGAGGCTCCTACAATGAGCAGTTCTTC	CASSLIQGGSYNEQFF
TRBJ2-5	TRBV18	-	-	TGTGCCAGCTCCCCAGTGGGAGTGGAAGAGACCCAGTACTTC	CASSPVGVEETQYF
TRBJ1-1	TRBV7-8	-	-	TGTGCCAGCAGCTCCCTCCATGTGGGCCAGAACACTGAAGCTTTCTTT	CASSSLHVGQNTEAFF
TRBJ2-5	TRBV4-3	-	once	TGCGCCAGCAGCCAGGGTAGCGGAACTTATGTGGAGACCCAGTACTTC	CASSQGSGTYVETQYF
TRBJ2-5	TRBV27	-	-	TGTGCCAGCAGTTCCCCGGGACAACCTCAAGAGACCCAGTACTTC	CASSSPGQPQETQYF